One sample yielded the 23 T cell receptor beta chains listed below, sequenced in a study of technical replicates of blood from a few donors. Some clones are missing from TCRdb's copy, which holds only in-frame ones; the method was immunoSEQ multiplex PCR. The sample yields 50,000 to 80,000 clones, approximately 88% seen once. The material sequenced was PBMCs. These receptor sequences come from a human donor in good health. Some clones in this sample may be carry-over from other donors' samples.

The genes are TRBV11-2 and TRBJ2-5; TRBD1 agrees at 9 bases. CDR1 and CDR2 from the germline V gene are SGHAT and FQNNGV. The V segment lost 5 bases and the J segment 1 base; nucleotides outside the gene matches: 8. The CDR3 is 16 amino acids. The CDR3 region has the DNA TGTGCCAGCAGCCATGACAGGGGGAGTTTCCAAGAGACCCAGTACTTC. It yields the protein CASSHDRGSFQETQYF.

This sequence joins TRBV5-1 and TRBJ2-1, with 12 bases matching TRBD2. V shed 1 base and J 0 bases; nucleotides not matched to a gene: 11. Germline V CDR1 and CDR2: SGHRS, YFSETQ. The length of the CDR3 is 20 residues. This chain's CDR3 is CASSLTLAGGTLSSYNEQFF. Here the CDR3 DNA reads TGCGCCAGCAGCTTGACACTAGCGGGGGGCACCCTGAGCTCCTACAATGAGCAGTTCTTC.

This clone was observed a few times. The chain is built from TRBV10-1 and TRBJ1-5, with unresolved D. This CDR3 has 11 amino acids. Germline CDR1 and CDR2: WNHNN and SYGVQD (reference sequence). Trimming shortened V by 10 bases and J by 5 bases, and 9 bases separated the two germline ends. The CDR3 protein is CAITNYQPQHF. The CDR3 DNA follows: TGCGCCATCACGAACTATCAGCCCCAGCATTTT.

This chain links TRBV7-9 with TRBJ2-1; TRBD2 matches at 10 bases. The junction had 12 bases not matched to a gene; V was cut back by 5 bases and J by 5 bases. Per the germline V gene, CDR1 is SEHNR and CDR2 is FQNEAQ (reference sequence). This CDR3 is built from 17 residues. CDR3 residues: CASSRPNAAGGNNEQFF. CDR3 sequence (DNA): TGTGCCAGCAGCCGTCCAAATGCAGCGGGGGGGAACAATGAGCAGTTCTTC.

The rearrangement joins TRBV29-1 to TRBJ2-7; 9 bases align to TRBD1. Trimming at V came to 4 bases and at J to 4 bases, leaving 5 bases not matched to a gene. The CDR3 is 13 residues long. The V gene's germline CDR1 is SQVTM and CDR2 ANQGSEA. CDR3 bases: TGCAGCGTTGTGGGACAGGGCCTTTACGAGCAGTACTTC. This encodes CSVVGQGLYEQYF.

This clone showed up just once. V and J are TRBV25-1 and TRBJ2-2, with D tentatively TRBD2 (7 bases). The ends were cut back, 10 bases at V and 4 bases at J, with 22 bases in the middle. Germline CDR1 reads MGHDK; CDR2 reads SYGVNS. This CDR3 has 16 residues. Here the CDR3 reads CATRGGGGRGTGELFF. DNA of the CDR3: TGTGCCACCAGAGGGGGGGGTGGTCGTGGCACCGGGGAGCTGTTTTTT.

The CDR3 here is CASRLDRAPTGELFF. The CDR3 nucleotides are TGTGCCAGCAGACTCGACAGGGCCCCCACCGGGGAGCTGTTTTTT. The V gene is TRBV5-4, the J gene TRBJ2-2, with 7 bases lining up with TRBD1. This CDR3 contains 15 residues. V was clipped by 5 bases and J by 4 bases; unmatched bases: 8. The germline V gene has CDR1 SGHNT and CDR2 YYREEE (reference sequence).

The genes are TRBV25-1 and TRBJ2-1, with D tentatively TRBD2 (5 bases). Germline-derived CDR1 and CDR2 are MGHDK and SYGVNS. This CDR3 contains 18 residues. V lost 2 bases, J lost 0 bases, and 17 bases lay in between. Here the CDR3 DNA reads TGTGCCAGCAGTGAACCACTGGGCCCTGGGAGCTCCTACAATGAGCAGTTCTTC. This codes for CASSEPLGPGSSYNEQFF.

This clone was detected only once. Other DNA sequences in the same sample also yield this CDR3. This chain uses TRBV5-1 with TRBJ1-1, with D maybe TRBD1 (5 bases). V was shortened by 0 bases and J by 2 bases, with 11 bases between the two germline ends. CDR1 SGHRS and CDR2 YFSETQ come from the germline V gene. The CDR3 covers 15 residues. CDR3 amino acids: CASSLGAGGNTEAFF. As DNA, the CDR3 is TGCGCCAGCAGCTTGGGGGCCGGGGGTAACACTGAAGCTTTCTTT.

This chain connects TRBV29-1 to TRBJ1-1, with 7 positions matching TRBD1. In germline, CDR1 is SQVTM, CDR2 ANQGSEA. The ends lost 4 bases at V and 1 base at J; junction bases unmatched: 12. CDR3 size: 16 residues. CDR3 loop: CSVAREDRQRNTEAFF. CDR3 coding DNA: TGCAGCGTTGCCCGAGAGGACAGGCAACGGAACACTGAAGCTTTCTTT.

This chain connects TRBV4-2 to TRBJ1-2; D is unclear. Germline values: CDR1 LGHNA, CDR2 YNFKEQ. Trimming took 0 bases from V and 2 from J, leaving 10 bases between them. This CDR3 region has 15 residues. For the CDR3, the DNA is TGTGCCAGCAGCCAAGAGTCGCCAGGAAACTATGGCTACACCTTC. This gives the protein CASSQESPGNYGYTF.

V gene TRBV9 combines with J gene TRBJ1-1; no reliable D call. V shed 8 bases and J shed 6 bases, with 20 bases lying between them. Germline CDR1 SGDLS, CDR2 YYNGEE. The CDR3 is 14 residues long. The CDR3 is CASEQLGQEPEAFF. In nucleotides, the CDR3 is TGTGCCAGTGAACAATTGGGTCAGGAACCTGAAGCTTTCTTT.

The CDR3: CASSRTSGSYEQYF. Written as DNA, the CDR3 is TGTGCCAGCAGCCGGACTAGCGGGAGTTACGAGCAGTACTTC. The chain is built from TRBV7-6 and TRBJ2-7; 13 nucleotides match TRBD2. After removal of 5 bases from V and 4 bases from J, the junction contained 2 bases not matched to a gene. Germline-derived CDR1 and CDR2 are SGHVS and FNYEAQ. The CDR3 extends over 14 amino acids. Filled out from reference TRBV7-6 and TRBJ2-7, the complete variable domain reads GAGVSQSPRYKVTKRGQDVALRCDPISGHVSLYWYRQALGQGPEFLTYFNYEAQQDKSGLPNDRFSAERPEGSISTLTIQRTEQRDSAMYRCASSRTSGSYEQYFGPGTRLTVT.

The V and J genes are TRBV9 and TRBJ2-7; possibly TRBD2 for D (7 bases). The CDR3 is 16 residues long. V was clipped by 4 bases and J by 4 bases, with 21 bases between them. Per the germline V gene, CDR1 is SGDLS and CDR2 is YYNGEE. The CDR3 spells CASSPTRWGGQYEQYF. The CDR3 coding sequence is TGTGCCAGCAGCCCTACCCGATGGGGGGGGCAGTACGAGCAGTACTTC.

The V and J genes are TRBV18 and TRBJ1-1, with D unclear. CDR1 and CDR2 (germline): KGHSH, LQKENI. Trimming took 1 base from V and 5 from J, leaving 17 bases between them. This CDR3 spans 16 amino acids. The CDR3 region is CASSPRLADSGTEAFF. CDR3 nucleotides: TGTGCCAGCTCACCACGCCTCGCAGACTCTGGAACTGAAGCTTTCTTT.

This chain connects TRBV2 to TRBJ1-2; D remains unclear. Trimming removed 4 bases at V and 4 bases at J, with 10 bases between. The CDR3 totals 13 residues. Germline values: CDR1 SNHLY, CDR2 FYNNEI. CDR3 amino acids: CASSARGAYGYTF. CDR3 nucleotide sequence: TGTGCCAGCAGTGCTCGGGGAGCCTATGGCTACACCTTC.

This chain joins TRBV5-4 and TRBJ2-3; D is perhaps TRBD2 (6 bases). V was pared by 4 bases and J by 6 bases, with 24 bases between. Germline values: CDR1 SGHNT, CDR2 YYREEE (reference sequence). This CDR3 spans 17 amino acids. This CDR3 is CASSHGSASETGDTQYF. The DNA for the CDR3 is TGTGCCAGCAGCCACGGGTCGGCTAGCGAGACGGGGGATACGCAGTATTTT.

The chain uses TRBV4-3 and TRBJ2-7, with 14 bases aligning to TRBD2. The length of the CDR3 is 19 residues. Germline V gene lookup returns CDR1 LGHNA and CDR2 YSLEER. Germline trimming cut 0 bases from V and 0 bases from J; bases unmatched to any gene: 7. In nucleotides, the CDR3 is TGCGCCAGCAGCCAAGACCGGACTAGCGGGGGGCCCTTCTCCTACGAGCAGTACTTC. Translated: CASSQDRTSGGPFSYEQYF.

The chain is built from TRBV5-1 and TRBJ2-6, with 8 bases aligning to TRBD1. The CDR3 consists of 16 residues. V shed 4 bases and J 3 bases; nucleotides not matched to a gene: 6. CDR1 is SGHRS, CDR2 YFSETQ, per germline. The CDR3 loop is CASSPGQVGGANVLTF. The CDR3 DNA is TGCGCCAGCAGCCCGGGACAGGTCGGTGGGGCCAACGTCCTGACTTTC.

This clone was counted only a few times. The chain recombines TRBV19 with TRBJ2-1; possible D gene TRBD1, 6 bases. The CDR3 is made up of 15 amino acids. V lost 3 bases and J lost 0, with 9 bases in between. Per germline, CDR1 LNHDA and CDR2 SQIVND (reference sequence). As DNA, the CDR3 is TGTGCCAGTAGTATCCGAGGGGGCTCCTACAATGAGCAGTTCTTC. This translates into CASSIRGGSYNEQFF.

The CDR3 is CASSPTAVSYEQYF. CDR3 DNA sequence: TGTGCCAGCTCACCAACGGCGGTTTCCTACGAGCAGTACTTC. This chain connects TRBV18 to TRBJ2-7; no definite D call. CDR3 length equals 14 residues. Trimming took 2 bases from V and 1 from J, leaving 9 bases between them. Germline V gene data show CDR1 as KGHSH and CDR2 as LQKENI.

This chain connects TRBV14 to TRBJ2-1, with D hard to call. Trimming shortened V by 0 bases and J by 0 bases, and 15 bases separated the two germline ends. CDR1 is SGHDN, CDR2 FVKESK, per germline. The CDR3 runs 18 residues. CDR3 region: CASSQELWSGNSYNEQFF. CDR3 nucleotide sequence: TGTGCCAGCAGCCAAGAACTTTGGTCAGGCAACTCCTACAATGAGCAGTTCTTC.

The genes are TRBV10-3 and TRBJ2-5; TRBD2 matches at 12 bases. The germline CDR1 and CDR2 sequences are ENHRY and SYGVKD. V lost 6 bases, J lost 5 bases, and 7 bases stayed unmatched. The CDR3 is 15 residues long. CDR3 loop: CAISEGLAGFETQYF. In DNA form, the CDR3 reads TGTGCCATCAGCGAAGGACTAGCGGGGTTCGAGACCCAGTACTTC.